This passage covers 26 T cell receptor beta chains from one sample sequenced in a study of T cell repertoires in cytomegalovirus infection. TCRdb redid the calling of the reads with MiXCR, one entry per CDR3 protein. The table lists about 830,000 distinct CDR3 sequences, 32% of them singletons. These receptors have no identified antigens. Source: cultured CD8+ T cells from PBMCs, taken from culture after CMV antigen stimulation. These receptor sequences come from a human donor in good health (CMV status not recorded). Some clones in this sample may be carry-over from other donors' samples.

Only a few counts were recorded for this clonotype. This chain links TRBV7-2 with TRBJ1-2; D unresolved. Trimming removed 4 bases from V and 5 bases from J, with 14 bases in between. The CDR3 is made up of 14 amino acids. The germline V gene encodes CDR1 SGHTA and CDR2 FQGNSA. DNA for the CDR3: TGTGCCAGCAGCTCTGGAGTCTCGGGATATGGCTACACCTTC. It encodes CASSSGVSGYGYTF.

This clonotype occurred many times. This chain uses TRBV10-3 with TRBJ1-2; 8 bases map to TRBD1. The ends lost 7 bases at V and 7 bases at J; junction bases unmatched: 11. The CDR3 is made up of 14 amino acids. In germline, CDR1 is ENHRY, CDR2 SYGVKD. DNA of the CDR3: TGTGCCATCAACTCCGGGACAGGAATTTTTGGCTACACCTTC. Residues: CAINSGTGIFGYTF.

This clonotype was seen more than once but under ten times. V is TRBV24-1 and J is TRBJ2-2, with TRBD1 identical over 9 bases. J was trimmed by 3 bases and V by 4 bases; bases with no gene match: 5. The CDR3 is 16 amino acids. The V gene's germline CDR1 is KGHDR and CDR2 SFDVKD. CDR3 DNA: TGTGCCACCAGTGACCGGGACAGGGATCACACCGGGGAGCTGTTTTTT. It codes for CATSDRDRDHTGELFF.

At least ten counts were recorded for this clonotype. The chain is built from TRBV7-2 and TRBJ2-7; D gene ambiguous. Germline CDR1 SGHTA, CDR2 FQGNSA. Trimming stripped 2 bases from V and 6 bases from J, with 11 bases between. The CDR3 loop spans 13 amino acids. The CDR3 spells CASSLSGPSEQYV. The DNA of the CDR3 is TGTGCCAGCAGCTTATCCGGACCTAGCGAGCAGTACGTC.

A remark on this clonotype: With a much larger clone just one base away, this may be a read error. In nucleotides, the CDR3 is TGTGCCAGCACCTTTAGCTGGCAGGGACAGGAATACAATGAGCAGTTCTTC. This codes for CASTFSWQGQEYNEQFF. V gene TRBV7-9 combines with J gene TRBJ2-1; 8 positions agree with TRBD1. V gave up 7 bases and J gave up 4 bases; unmatched junction bases: 15. CDR3 size: 17 residues. CDR1 SEHNR and CDR2 FQNEAQ come from the germline V gene (reference sequence). Full variable domain (rest looked up from reference TRBV7-9 and TRBJ2-1): DTGVSQNPRHKITKRGQNVTFRCDPISEHNRLYWYRQTLGQGPEFLTYFQNEAQLEKSRLLSDRFSAERPKGSFSTLEIQRTEQGDSAMYLCASTFSWQGQEYNEQFFGPGTRLTVL.

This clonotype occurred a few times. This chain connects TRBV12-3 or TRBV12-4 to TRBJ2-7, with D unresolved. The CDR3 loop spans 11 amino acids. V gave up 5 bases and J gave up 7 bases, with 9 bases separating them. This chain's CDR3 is CASSPSGEQYF. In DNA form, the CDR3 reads TGTGCCAGCAGTCCTTCTGGGGAGCAGTACTTC.

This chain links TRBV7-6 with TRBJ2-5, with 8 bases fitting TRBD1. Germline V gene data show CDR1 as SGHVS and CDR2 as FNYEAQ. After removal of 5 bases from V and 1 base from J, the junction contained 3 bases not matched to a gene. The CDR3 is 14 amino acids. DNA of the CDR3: TGTGCCAGCAGCCCGGGACAGGCCCAAGAGACCCAGTACTTC. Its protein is CASSPGQAQETQYF.

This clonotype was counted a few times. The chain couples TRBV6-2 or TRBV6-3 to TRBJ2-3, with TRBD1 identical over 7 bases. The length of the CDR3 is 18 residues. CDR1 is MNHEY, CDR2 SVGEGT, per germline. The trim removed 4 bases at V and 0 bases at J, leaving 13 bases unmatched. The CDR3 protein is CASSFLGQAPESTDTQYF. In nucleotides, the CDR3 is TGTGCCAGCAGTTTCCTAGGACAGGCACCCGAAAGCACAGATACGCAGTATTTT.

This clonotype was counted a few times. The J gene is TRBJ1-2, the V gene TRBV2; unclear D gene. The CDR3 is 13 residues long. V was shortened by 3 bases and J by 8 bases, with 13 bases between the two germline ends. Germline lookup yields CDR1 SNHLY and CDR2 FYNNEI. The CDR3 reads CASSDSRHVGYTF. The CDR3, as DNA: TGTGCCAGCAGTGACAGTCGTCACGTCGGCTACACCTTC.

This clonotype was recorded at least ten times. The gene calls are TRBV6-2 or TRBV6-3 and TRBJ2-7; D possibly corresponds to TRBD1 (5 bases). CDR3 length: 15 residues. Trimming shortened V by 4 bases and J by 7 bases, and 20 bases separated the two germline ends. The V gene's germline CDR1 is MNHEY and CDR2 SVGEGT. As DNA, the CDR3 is TGTGCCAGCAGTTGGACACCAATTGGGATATATGAGCAGTACGTC. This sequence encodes CASSWTPIGIYEQYV.

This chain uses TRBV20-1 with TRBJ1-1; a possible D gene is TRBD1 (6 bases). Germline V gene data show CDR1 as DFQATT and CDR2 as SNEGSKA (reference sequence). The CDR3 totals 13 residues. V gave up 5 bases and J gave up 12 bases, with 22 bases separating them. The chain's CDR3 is CSALNRAMGVTFF. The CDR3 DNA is TGCAGTGCTTTAAACAGGGCTATGGGAGTGACTTTCTTT.

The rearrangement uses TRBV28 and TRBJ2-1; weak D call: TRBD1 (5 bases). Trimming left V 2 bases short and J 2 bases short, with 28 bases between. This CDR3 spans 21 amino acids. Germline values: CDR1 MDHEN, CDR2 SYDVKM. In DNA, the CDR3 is TGTGCCAGCAGTTTAGCGTTCTTGGGGCTTCCAGTTCCTGGCGCCTACAATGAGCAGTTCTTC. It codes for CASSLAFLGLPVPGAYNEQFF.

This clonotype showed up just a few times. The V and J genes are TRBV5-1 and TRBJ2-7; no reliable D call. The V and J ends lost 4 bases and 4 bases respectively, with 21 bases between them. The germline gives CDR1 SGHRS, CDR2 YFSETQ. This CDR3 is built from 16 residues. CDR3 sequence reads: CASSTTGPPGFYEQYV. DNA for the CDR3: TGCGCCAGCAGCACCACCGGGCCCCCCGGGTTTTACGAGCAGTACGTC.

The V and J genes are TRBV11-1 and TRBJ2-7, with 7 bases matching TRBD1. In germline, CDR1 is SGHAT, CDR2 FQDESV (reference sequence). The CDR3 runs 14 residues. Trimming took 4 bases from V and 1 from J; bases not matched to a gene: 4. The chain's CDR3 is CASSYRQGSYEQYV. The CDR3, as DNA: TGTGCCAGCAGCTACAGACAGGGATCCTACGAGCAGTACGTC.

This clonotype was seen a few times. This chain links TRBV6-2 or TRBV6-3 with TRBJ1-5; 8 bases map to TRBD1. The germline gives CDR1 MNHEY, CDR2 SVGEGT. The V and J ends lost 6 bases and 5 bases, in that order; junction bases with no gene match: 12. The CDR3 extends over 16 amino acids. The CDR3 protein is CASSLSPDRGDQPQHF. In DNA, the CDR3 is TGTGCCAGCAGCCTATCCCCTGACAGGGGAGATCAGCCCCAGCATTTT.

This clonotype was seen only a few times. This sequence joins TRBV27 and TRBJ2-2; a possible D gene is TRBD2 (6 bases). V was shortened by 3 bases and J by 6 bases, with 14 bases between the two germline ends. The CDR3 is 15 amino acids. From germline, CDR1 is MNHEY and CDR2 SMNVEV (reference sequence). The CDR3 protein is CASSFGIGGAGELFF. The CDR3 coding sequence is TGTGCCAGCAGTTTCGGTATTGGCGGGGCCGGGGAGCTGTTTTTT.

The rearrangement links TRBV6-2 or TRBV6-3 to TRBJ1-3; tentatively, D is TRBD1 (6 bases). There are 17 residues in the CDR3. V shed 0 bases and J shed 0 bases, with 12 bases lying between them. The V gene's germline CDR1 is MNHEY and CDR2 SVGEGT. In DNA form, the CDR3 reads TGTGCCAGCAGTTACTCGGCAGGGGTCTACTCTGGAAACACCATATATTTT. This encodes CASSYSAGVYSGNTIYF.

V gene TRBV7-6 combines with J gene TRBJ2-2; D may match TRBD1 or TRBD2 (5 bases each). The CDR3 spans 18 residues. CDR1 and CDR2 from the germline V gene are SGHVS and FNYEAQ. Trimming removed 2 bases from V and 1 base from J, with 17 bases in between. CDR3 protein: CASSLYFRGDMNTGELFF. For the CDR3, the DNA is TGTGCCAGCAGCTTATATTTTAGAGGGGATATGAACACCGGGGAGCTGTTTTTT.

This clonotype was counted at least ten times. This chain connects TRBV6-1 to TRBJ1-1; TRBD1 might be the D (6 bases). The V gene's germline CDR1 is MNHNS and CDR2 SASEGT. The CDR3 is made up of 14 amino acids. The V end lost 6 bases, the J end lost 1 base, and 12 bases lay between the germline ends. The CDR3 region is CASRVQGGNTEAFF. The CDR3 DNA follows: TGTGCCAGCAGAGTACAGGGTGGGAACACTGAAGCTTTCTTT.

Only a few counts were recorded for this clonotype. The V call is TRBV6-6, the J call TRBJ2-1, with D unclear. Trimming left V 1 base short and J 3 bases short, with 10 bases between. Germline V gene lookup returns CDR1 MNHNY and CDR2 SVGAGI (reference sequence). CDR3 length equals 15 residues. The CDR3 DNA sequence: TGTGCCAGCAGTTACTTACAGAGTGACTACAATGAGCAGTTCTTC. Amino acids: CASSYLQSDYNEQFF.

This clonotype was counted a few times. This CDR3 is CASSFRLTGGSGQPQHF. The CDR3 DNA reads TGTGCCAGCAGTTTCCGGCTTACAGGGGGCTCAGGTCAGCCCCAGCATTTT. This rearrangement joins TRBV27 to TRBJ1-5; 9 positions match TRBD1. The length of the CDR3 is 17 residues. Germline V gene sequence: CDR1 MNHEY, CDR2 SMNVEV (reference sequence). V was clipped by 3 bases and J by 6 bases; unmatched bases: 12.

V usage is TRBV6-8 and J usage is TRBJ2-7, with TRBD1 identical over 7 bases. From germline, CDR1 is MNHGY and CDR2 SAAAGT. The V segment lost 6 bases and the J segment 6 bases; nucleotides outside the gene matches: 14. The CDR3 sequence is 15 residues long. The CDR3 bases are TGTGCCAGCAGCCAGACGACAGGGAAGACAAGCGAGCAGTACTTC. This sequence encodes CASSQTTGKTSEQYF.

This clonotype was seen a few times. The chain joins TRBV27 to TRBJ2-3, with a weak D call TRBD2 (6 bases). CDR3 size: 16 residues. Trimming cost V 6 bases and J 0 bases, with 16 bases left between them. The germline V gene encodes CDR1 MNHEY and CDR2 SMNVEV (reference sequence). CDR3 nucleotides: TGTGCCAGCAGCACCAGTAGCGGCTCTAGCACAGATACGCAGTATTTT. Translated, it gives CASSTSSGSSTDTQYF.

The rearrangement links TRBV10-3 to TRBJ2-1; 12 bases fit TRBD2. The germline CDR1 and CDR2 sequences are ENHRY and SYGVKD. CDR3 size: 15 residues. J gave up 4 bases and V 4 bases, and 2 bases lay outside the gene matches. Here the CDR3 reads CAISASGGEYNEQFF. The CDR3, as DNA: TGTGCCATCAGTGCTAGCGGGGGGGAGTACAATGAGCAGTTCTTC.

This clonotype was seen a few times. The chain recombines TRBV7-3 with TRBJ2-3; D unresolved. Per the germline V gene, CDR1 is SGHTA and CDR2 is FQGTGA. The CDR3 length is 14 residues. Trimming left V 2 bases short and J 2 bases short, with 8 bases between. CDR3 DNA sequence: TGTGCCAGCAGCTTACTGGTTCCCACAGATACGCAGTATTTT. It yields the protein CASSLLVPTDTQYF.

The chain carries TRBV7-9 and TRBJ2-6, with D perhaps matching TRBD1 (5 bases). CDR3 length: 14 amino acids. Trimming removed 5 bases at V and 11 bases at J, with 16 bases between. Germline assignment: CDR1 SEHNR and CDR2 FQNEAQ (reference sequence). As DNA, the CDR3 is TGTGCCAGCAGCCCCGCAAAGACAGTCGACGTCCTGACTTTC. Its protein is CASSPAKTVDVLTF. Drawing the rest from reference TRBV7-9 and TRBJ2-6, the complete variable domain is DTGVSQNPRHKITKRGQNVTFRCDPISEHNRLYWYRQTLGQGPEFLTYFQNEAQLEKSRLLSDRFSAERPKGSFSTLEIQRTEQGDSAMYLCASSPAKTVDVLTFGAGSRLTVL.